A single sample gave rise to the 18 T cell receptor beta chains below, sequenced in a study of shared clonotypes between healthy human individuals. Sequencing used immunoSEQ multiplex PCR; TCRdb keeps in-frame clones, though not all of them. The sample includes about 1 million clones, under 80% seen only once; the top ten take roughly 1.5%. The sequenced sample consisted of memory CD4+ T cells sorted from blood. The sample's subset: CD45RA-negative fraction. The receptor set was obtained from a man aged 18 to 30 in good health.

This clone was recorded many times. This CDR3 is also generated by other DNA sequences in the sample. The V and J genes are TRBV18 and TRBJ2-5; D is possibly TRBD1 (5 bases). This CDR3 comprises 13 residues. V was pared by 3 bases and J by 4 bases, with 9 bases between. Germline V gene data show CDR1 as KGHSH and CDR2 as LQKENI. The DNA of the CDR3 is TGTGCCAGCTCACCGCAGGGTCCAGAGACCCAGTACTTC. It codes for CASSPQGPETQYF.

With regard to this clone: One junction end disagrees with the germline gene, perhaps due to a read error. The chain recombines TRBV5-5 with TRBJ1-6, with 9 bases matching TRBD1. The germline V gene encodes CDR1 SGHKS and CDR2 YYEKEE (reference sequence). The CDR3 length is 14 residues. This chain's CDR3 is CASVTGTGYSPLYF. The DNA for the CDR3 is TGTGCCAGCGTGACGGGGACAGGGTATTCACCCCTCTACTTT.

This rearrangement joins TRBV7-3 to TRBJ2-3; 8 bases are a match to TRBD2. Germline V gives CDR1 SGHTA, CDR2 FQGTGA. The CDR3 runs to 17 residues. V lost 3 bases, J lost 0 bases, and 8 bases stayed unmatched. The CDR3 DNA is TGTGCCAGCAGCTTTTCCCGCGGGGGGACTAGCACAGATACGCAGTATTTT. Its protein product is CASSFSRGGTSTDTQYF.

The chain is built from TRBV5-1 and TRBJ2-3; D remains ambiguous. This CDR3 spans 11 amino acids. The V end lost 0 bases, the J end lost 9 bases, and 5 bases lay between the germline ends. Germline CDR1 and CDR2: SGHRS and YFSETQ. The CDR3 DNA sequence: TGCGCCAGCAGCTTGGAAGGGACGCAGTATTTT. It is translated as CASSLEGTQYF. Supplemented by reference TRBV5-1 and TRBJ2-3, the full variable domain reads KAGVTQTPRYLIKTRGQQVTLSCSPISGHRSVSWYQQTPGQGLQFLFEYFSETQRNKGNFPGRFSGRQFSNSRSEMNVSTLELGDSALYLCASSLEGTQYFGPGTRLTVL.

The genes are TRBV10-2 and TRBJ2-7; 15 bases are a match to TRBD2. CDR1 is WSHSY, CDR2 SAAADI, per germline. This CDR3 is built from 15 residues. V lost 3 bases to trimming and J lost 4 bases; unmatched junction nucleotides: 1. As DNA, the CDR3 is TGCGCCAGCAGTGAAGGACTAGCGGGAGGGTACGAGCAGTACTTC. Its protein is CASSEGLAGGYEQYF.

CDR3 bases: TGTGCCTGGAGTCCAGGGACTAGCGGGGCCGAGGGCATTCAGTACTTC. Protein: CAWSPGTSGAEGIQYF. The V gene is TRBV30, the J gene TRBJ2-4; TRBD2 matches 13 bases. The CDR3 consists of 16 residues. J gave up 9 bases and V 2 bases, and 10 bases lay outside the gene matches. The germline V gene has CDR1 GTSNPN and CDR2 SVGIG (reference sequence).

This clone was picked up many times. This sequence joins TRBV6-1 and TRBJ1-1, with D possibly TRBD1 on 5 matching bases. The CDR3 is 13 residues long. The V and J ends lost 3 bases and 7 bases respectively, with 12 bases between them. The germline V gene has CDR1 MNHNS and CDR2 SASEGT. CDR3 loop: CASSDRESGEAFF. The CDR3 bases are TGTGCCAGCAGTGACAGGGAGTCTGGTGAAGCTTTCTTT.

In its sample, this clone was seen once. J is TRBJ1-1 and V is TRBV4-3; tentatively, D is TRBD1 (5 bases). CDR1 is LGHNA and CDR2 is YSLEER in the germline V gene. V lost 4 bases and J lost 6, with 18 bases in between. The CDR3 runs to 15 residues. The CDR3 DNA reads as TGCGCCAGCAGCCGAGAGGATCCGAGGGGCGCTGAAGCTTTCTTT. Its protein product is CASSREDPRGAEAFF.

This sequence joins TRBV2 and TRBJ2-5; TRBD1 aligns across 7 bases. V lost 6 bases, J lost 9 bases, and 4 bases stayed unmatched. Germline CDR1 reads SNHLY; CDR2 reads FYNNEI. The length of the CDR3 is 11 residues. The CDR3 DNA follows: TGTGCCAGCAGGGGTCAGGGGGCCCAGTACTTC. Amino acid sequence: CASRGQGAQYF.

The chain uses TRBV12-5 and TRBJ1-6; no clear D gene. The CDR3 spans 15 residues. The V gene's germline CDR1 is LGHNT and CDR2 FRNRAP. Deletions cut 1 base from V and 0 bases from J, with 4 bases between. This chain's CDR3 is CASGLDSSYNSPLHF. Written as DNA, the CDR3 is TGTGCTAGTGGTTTGGACAGCTCCTATAATTCACCCCTCCACTTT.

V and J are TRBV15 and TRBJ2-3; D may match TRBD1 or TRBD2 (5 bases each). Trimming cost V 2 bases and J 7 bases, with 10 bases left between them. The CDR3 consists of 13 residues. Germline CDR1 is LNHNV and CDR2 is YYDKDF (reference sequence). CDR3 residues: CATSRRDAYTQYF. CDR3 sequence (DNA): TGTGCCACCAGCAGAAGGGACGCCTATACGCAGTATTTT. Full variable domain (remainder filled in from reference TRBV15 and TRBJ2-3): DAMVIQNPRYQVTQFGKPVTLSCSQTLNHNVMYWYQQKSSQAPKLLFHYYDKDFNNEADTPDNFQSRRPNTSFCFLDIRSPGLGDTAMYLCATSRRDAYTQYFGPGTRLTVL.

CDR3 residues: CASSPLDRNPRRQETQYF. The CDR3, as DNA: TGTGCCAGCTCACCCCTCGACAGGAACCCACGGAGACAAGAGACCCAGTACTTC. The J gene is TRBJ2-5, the V gene TRBV18; D might be TRBD1 (6 bases). This CDR3 is built from 18 residues. V lost 3 bases and J 2 bases, leaving 22 bases between the germline ends. Germline CDR1 is KGHSH and CDR2 is LQKENI.

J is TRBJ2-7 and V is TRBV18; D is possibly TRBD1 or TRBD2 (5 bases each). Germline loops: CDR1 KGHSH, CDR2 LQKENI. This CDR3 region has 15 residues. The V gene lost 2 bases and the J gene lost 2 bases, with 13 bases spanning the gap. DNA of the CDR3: TGTGCCAGCTCACCAGGGTGGGACCTTGCCTACGAGCAGTACTTC. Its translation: CASSPGWDLAYEQYF.

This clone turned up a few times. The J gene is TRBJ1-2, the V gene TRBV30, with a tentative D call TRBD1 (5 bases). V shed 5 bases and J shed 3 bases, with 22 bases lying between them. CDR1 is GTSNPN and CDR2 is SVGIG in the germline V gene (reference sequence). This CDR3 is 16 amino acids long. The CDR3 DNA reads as TGTGCCTGGTTGGAGGCGGGGCAGAGATTCGACTATGGCTACACCTTC. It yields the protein CAWLEAGQRFDYGYTF.

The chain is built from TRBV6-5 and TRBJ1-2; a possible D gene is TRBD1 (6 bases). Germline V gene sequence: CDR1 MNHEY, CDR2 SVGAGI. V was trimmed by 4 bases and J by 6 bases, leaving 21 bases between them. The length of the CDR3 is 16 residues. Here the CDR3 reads CASSSSGTTLNNGYTF. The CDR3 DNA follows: TGTGCCAGCAGTTCCTCCGGGACAACATTAAACAATGGCTACACCTTC.

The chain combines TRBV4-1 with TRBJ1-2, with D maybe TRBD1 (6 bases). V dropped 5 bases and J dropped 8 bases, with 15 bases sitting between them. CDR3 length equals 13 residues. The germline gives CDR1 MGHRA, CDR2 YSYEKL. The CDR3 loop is CASSALQGGGYTF. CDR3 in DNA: TGCGCCAGCAGCGCACTACAGGGAGGAGGCTACACCTTC.

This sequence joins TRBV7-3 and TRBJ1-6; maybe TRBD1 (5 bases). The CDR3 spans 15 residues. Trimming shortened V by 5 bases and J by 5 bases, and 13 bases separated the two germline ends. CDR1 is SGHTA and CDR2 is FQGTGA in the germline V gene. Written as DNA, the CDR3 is TGTGCCAGCAGCCGGGGGACGGCCGATAATTCACCCCTCCACTTT. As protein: CASSRGTADNSPLHF.

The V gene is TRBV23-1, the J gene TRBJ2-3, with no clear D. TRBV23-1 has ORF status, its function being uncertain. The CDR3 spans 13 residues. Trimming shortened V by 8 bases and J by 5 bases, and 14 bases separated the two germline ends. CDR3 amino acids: CASPPTRIDTQYF. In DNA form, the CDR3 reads TGCGCCAGCCCTCCGACTCGTATAGATACGCAGTATTTT.